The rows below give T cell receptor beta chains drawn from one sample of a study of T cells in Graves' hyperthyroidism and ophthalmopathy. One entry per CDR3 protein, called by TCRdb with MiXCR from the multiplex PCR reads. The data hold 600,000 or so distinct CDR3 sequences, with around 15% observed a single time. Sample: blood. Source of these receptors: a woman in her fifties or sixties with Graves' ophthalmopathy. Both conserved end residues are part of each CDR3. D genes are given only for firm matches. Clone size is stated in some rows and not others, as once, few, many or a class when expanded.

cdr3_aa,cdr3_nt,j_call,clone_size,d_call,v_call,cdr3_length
CASSLNERFF,TGTGCCAGCAGCTTAAATGAGCGGTTCTTC,TRBJ2-1,-,-,TRBV7-9,10
CATSRVGLADSSYEQYF,TGTGCCACCAGCAGAGTGGGACTAGCGGATAGCTCCTACGAGCAGTACTTC,TRBJ2-7,many,TRBD2,TRBV15,17
CASSQLWAGGPDYEQYF,TGCGCCAGCAGCCAACTTTGGGCGGGAGGGCCTGACTACGAGCAGTACTTC,TRBJ2-7,-,TRBD2,TRBV4-3,17
CASGRAGALAEQYF,TGTGCCAGCGGACGGGCGGGGGCCCTCGCCGAGCAGTACTTC,TRBJ2-7,many,-,TRBV6-2/TRBV6-3,14
CASTDGGGHEQYF,TGTGCCAGCACCGACGGAGGGGGCCACGAGCAGTACTTC,TRBJ2-7,many,-,TRBV6-1,13
CASIETAGQSPDTQYF,TGTGCCAGCATCGAAACGGCGGGACAGTCCCCAGATACGCAGTATTTT,TRBJ2-3,-,-,TRBV6-1,16
CSAPDRSGRAYEQFF,TGCAGTGCACCCGACAGAAGCGGGAGGGCATATGAGCAGTTCTTC,TRBJ2-1,many,TRBD2,TRBV20-1,15
CASSLAYRNYEQYF,TGTGCCAGCAGTTTAGCGTACAGAAACTACGAGCAGTACTTC,TRBJ2-7,many,-,TRBV12-3/TRBV12-4,14
CASSWTDEAFF,TGTGCCAGCAGCTGGACTGATGAAGCTTTCTTT,TRBJ1-1,-,-,TRBV6-1,11
CASSQSDGVNEKLFF,TGTGCCAGCAGCCAGTCGGACGGGGTTAATGAAAAACTGTTTTTT,TRBJ1-4,many,-,TRBV3-1,15
CSAHRVGGAKNIQYF,TGCAGTGCTCACAGGGTTGGGGGTGCCAAAAACATTCAGTACTTC,TRBJ2-4,-,-,TRBV20-1,15
CAISAGRGSYEQYF,TGTGCCATCAGTGCCGGGCGGGGCTCCTACGAGCAGTACTTC,TRBJ2-7,few,-,TRBV10-3,14
CSARVWSRGTDTQYF,TGCAGTGCTAGAGTTTGGTCACGGGGCACAGATACGCAGTATTTT,TRBJ2-3,many,-,TRBV20-1,15
CASSSRPDKYNEQFF,TGCGCCAGCAGCTCCCGCCCGGACAAATACAATGAGCAGTTCTTC,TRBJ2-1,many,-,TRBV5-1,15
CATSRTGYNQPQHF,TGTGCCACCAGTAGGACAGGGTACAATCAGCCCCAGCATTTT,TRBJ1-5,-,TRBD1,TRBV24-1,14
CASSVVTGGPVNEQFF,TGTGCCAGCAGCGTAGTGACGGGAGGGCCAGTCAATGAGCAGTTCTTC,TRBJ2-1,-,TRBD2,TRBV9,16
CASSLARRGGNTIYF,TGTGCCAGCAGTTTAGCGCGCAGGGGTGGAAACACCATATATTTT,TRBJ1-3,many,-,TRBV12-3/TRBV12-4,15
CASSLRGAGYEQYF,TGTGCCAGCAGTTTAAGGGGGGCGGGGTACGAGCAGTACTTC,TRBJ2-7,many,-,TRBV28,14
CASSSRATGELFF,TGTGCCAGCAGTTCAAGGGCCACCGGGGAGCTGTTTTTT,TRBJ2-2,many,-,TRBV28,13
CASSIGLVQVGELFF,TGTGCCAGCAGCATCGGCCTAGTGCAGGTCGGGGAGCTGTTTTTT,TRBJ2-2,many,-,TRBV5-6,15
CASSYRTGGNEQFF,TGTGCCAGCAGCTACCGGACAGGGGGCAATGAGCAGTTCTTC,TRBJ2-1,many,TRBD1,TRBV7-2,14
CASSQEERRVTYNEQFF,TGCGCCAGCAGCCAAGAAGAGCGGAGGGTTACCTACAATGAGCAGTTCTTC,TRBJ2-1,-,-,TRBV4-1,17
CATSTLGIQETQYF,-,TRBJ2-5,-,-,TRBV15,14
CSAREGSGTYEQYF,TGCAGTGCTAGAGAAGGTAGCGGGACCTACGAGCAGTACTTC,TRBJ2-7,few,TRBD2,TRBV20-1,14
CASSQDTPGPLYNEQFF,TGTGCCAGCAGCCAAGATACCCCGGGACCCCTCTACAATGAGCAGTTCTTC,TRBJ2-1,-,-,TRBV14,17
CSARERLMENEQFF,TGCAGTGCTAGAGAGAGGCTGATGGAAAATGAGCAGTTCTTC,TRBJ2-1,-,-,TRBV20-1,14
CASSKRSDRDTDTQYF,TGTGCCAGCAGTAAACGGTCGGACAGGGACACAGATACGCAGTATTTT,TRBJ2-3,many,TRBD1,TRBV6-1,16
CATSGGVSDTQYF,TGTGCCACCTCCGGGGGGGTTTCAGATACGCAGTATTTT,TRBJ2-3,many,TRBD2,TRBV28,13
CSARDLMSGGFRYNEQFF,TGCAGTGCTAGAGATCTGATGTCCGGCGGGTTTCGATACAATGAGCAGTTCTTC,TRBJ2-1,many,-,TRBV20-1,18
CASSYSMQGKETQYF,TGTGCCAGCAGTTACTCGATGCAGGGGAAAGAGACCCAGTACTTC,TRBJ2-5,many,-,TRBV6-6,15
CASSPTLGRYEQYF,TGTGCCAGCAGCCCCACTCTTGGCCGCTACGAGCAGTACTTC,TRBJ2-7,-,-,TRBV3-1,14